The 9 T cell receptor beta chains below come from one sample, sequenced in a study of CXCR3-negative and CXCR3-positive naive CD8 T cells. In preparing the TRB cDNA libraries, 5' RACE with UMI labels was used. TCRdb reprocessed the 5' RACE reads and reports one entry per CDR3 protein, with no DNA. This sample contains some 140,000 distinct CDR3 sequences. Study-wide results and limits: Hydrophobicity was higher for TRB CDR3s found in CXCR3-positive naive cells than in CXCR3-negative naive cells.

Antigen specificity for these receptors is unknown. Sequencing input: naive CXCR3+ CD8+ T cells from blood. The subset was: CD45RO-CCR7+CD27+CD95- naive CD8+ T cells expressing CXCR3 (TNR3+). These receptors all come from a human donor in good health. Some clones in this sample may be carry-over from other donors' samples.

The chain's CDR3 is CASSFQQGFETQYF. This chain joins TRBV6-2 or TRBV6-3 and TRBJ2-5; TCRdb's assignment of TRBD1 cannot be checked, as there is no DNA. The CDR3 sequence is 14 residues long. In germline, CDR1 is MNHEY, CDR2 SVGEGT.

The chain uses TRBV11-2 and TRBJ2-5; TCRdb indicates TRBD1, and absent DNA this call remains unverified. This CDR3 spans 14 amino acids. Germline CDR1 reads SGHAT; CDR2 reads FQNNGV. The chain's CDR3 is CASSGRDRQETQYF.

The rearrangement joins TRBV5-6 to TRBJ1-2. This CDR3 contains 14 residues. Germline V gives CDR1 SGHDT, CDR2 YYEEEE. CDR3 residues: CASSLVRVQSGYTF.

The CDR3 reads CASSLQGASNQPQHF. The genes are TRBV11-2 and TRBJ1-5; TCRdb indicates TRBD1, and absent DNA this call remains unverified. This CDR3 has 15 amino acids. Germline loops: CDR1 SGHAT, CDR2 FQNNGV.

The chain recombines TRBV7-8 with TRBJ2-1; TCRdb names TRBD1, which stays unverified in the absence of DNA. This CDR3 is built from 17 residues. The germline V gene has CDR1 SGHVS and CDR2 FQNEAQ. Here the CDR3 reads CASSPDVGQARGGEQFF. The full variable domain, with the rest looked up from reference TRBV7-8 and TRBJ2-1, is GAGVSQSPRYKVAKRGQDVALRCDPISGHVSLFWYQQALGQGPEFLTYFQNEAQLDKSGLPSDRFFAERPEGSVSTLKIQRTQQEDSAVYLCASSPDVGQARGGEQFFGPGTRLTVL.

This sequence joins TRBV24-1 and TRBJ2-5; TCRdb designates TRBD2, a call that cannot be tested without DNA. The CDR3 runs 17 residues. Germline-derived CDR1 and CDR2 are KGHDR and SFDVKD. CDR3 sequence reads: CATSEETSGEIGETQYF.

The CDR3 is CASSLVGSRGDPTDTQYF. The chain links TRBV13 to TRBJ2-3; the D call of TRBD1 rests on TCRdb alone, since no DNA is present to check it. This CDR3 spans 18 amino acids. Per germline, CDR1 PRHDT and CDR2 FYEKMQ (reference sequence). Complete variable domain (other parts from reference TRBV13 and TRBJ2-3): AAGVIQSPRHLIKEKRETATLKCYPIPRHDTVYWYQQGPGQDPQFLISFYEKMQSDKGSIPDRFSAQQFSDYHSELNMSSLELGDSALYFCASSLVGSRGDPTDTQYFGPGTRLTVL.

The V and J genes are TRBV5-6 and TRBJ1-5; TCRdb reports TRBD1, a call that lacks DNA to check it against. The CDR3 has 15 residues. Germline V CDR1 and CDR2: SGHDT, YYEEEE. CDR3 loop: CASSYEGEAAQPQHF.

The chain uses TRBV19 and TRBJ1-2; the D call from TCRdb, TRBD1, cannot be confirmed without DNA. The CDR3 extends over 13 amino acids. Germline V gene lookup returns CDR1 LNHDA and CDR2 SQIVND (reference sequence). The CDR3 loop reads CASSWTGEIGYTF.